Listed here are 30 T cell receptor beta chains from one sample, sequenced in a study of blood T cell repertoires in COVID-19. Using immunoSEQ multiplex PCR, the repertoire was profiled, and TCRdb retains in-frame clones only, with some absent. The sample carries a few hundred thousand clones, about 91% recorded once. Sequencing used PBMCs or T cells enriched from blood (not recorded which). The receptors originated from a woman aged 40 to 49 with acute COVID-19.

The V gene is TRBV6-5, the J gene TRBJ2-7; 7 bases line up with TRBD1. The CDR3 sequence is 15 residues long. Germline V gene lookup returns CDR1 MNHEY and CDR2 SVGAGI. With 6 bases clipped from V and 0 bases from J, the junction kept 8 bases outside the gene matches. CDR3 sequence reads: CASRAGTATSYEQYF. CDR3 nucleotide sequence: TGTGCCAGCAGAGCCGGGACAGCAACCTCCTACGAGCAGTACTTC.

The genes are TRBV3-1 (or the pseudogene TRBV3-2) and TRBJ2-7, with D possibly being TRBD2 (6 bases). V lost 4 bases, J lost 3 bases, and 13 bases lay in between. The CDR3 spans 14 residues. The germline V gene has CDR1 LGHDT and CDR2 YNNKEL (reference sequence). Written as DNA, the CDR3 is TGTGCCAGCAGCCTACGGGACTCTCTCTACGAGCAGTACTTC. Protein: CASSLRDSLYEQYF.

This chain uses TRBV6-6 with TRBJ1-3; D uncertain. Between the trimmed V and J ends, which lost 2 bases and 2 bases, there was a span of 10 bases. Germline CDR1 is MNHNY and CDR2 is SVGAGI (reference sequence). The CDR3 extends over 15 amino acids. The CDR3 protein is CASSYDAEPGNTIYF. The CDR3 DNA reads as TGTGCCAGCAGTTACGATGCGGAACCTGGAAACACCATATATTTT.

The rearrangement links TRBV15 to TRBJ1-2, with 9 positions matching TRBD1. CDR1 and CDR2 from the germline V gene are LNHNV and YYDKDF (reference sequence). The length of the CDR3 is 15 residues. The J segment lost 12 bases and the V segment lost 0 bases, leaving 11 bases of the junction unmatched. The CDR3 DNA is TGTGCCACCAGCAGAGATTGGGGACAGGGTTTAAAAGACACCTTC. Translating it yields CATSRDWGQGLKDTF.

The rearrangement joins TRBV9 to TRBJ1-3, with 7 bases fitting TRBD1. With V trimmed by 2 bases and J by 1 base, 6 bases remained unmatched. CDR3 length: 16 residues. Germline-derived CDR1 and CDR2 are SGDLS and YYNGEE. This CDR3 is CASSVSPTGSGNTIYF. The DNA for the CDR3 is TGTGCCAGCAGCGTGTCCCCGACAGGGTCTGGAAACACCATATATTTT.

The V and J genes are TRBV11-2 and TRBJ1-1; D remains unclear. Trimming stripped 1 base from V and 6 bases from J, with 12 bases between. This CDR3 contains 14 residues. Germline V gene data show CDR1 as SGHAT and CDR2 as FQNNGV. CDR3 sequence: CASSLVVGAPEAFF. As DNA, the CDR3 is TGTGCCAGCAGCTTAGTGGTGGGCGCCCCTGAAGCTTTCTTT.

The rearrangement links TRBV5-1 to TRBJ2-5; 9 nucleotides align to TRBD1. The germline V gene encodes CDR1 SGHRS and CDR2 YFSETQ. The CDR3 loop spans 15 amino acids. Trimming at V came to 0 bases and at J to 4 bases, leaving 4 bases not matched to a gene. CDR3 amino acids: CASSLEQGAGETQYF. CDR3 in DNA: TGCGCCAGCAGCTTGGAACAGGGGGCCGGAGAGACCCAGTACTTC.

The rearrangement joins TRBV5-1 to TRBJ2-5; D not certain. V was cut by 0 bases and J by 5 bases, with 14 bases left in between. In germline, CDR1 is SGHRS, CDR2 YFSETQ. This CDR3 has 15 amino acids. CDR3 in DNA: TGCGCCAGCAGCTTGGAACACCCGTCCGGGGAGACCCAGTACTTC. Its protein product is CASSLEHPSGETQYF.

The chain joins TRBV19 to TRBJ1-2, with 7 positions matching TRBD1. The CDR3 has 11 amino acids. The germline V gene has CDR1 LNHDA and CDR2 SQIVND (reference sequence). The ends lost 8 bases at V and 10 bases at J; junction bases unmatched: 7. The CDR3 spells CASQQGKAYTF. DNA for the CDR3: TGTGCCAGTCAACAGGGGAAGGCCTACACCTTC.

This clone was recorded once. The CDR3 nucleotides are TGCAGCGTTGAAGGAGGGAGGAACACCATATATTTT. It codes for CSVEGGRNTIYF. This chain links TRBV29-1 with TRBJ1-3; no clear D gene. The CDR3 spans 12 residues. CDR1 SQVTM and CDR2 ANQGSEA come from the germline V gene. V was cut by 1 base and J by 7 bases, with 8 bases left in between.

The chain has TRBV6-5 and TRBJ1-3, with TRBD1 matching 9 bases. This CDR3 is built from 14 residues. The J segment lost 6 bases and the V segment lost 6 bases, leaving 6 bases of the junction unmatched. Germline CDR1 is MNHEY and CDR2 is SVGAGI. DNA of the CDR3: TGTGCCAGCAGCCCGGACAGGGGAAAAAACACCATATATTTT. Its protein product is CASSPDRGKNTIYF.

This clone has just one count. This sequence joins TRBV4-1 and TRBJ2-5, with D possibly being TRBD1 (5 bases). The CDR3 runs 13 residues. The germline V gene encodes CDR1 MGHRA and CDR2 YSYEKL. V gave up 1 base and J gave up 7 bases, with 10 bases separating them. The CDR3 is CASSQGPDRTQYF. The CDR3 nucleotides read TGCGCCAGCAGCCAAGGGCCAGACAGGACCCAGTACTTC.

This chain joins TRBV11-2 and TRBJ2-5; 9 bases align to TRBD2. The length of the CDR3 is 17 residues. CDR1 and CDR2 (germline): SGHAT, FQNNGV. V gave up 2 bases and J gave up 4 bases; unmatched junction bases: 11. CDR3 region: CASSLWSGGTRGETQYF. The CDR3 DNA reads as TGTGCCAGCAGCTTATGGAGCGGGGGGACCCGTGGAGAGACCCAGTACTTC.

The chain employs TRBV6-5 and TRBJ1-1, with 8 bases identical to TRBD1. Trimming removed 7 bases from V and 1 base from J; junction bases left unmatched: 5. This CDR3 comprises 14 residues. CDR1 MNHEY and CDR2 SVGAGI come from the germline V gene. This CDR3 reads CASKSTGGNTEAFF. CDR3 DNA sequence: TGTGCCAGCAAATCCACAGGGGGGAACACTGAAGCTTTCTTT.

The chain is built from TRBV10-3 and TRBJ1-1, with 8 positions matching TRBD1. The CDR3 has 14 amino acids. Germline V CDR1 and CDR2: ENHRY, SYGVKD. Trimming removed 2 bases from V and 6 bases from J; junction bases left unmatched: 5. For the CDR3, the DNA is TGTGCCATCAGTGAGAGACAGGGGTCCTCTGAAGCTTTCTTT. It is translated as CAISERQGSSEAFF.

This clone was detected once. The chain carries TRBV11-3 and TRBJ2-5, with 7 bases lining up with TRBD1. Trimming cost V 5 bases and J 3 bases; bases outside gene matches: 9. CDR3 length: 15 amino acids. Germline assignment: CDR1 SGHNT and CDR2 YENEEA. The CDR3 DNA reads TGTGCCAGCAGCCCTGGGACAGACCTAAAAGAGACCCAGTACTTC. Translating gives CASSPGTDLKETQYF.

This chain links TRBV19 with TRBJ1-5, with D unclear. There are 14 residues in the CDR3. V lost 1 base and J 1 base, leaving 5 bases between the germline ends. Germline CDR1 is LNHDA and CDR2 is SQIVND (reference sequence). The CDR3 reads CASSIGRSNQPQHF. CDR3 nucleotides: TGTGCCAGTAGTATAGGCAGGAGCAATCAGCCCCAGCATTTT.

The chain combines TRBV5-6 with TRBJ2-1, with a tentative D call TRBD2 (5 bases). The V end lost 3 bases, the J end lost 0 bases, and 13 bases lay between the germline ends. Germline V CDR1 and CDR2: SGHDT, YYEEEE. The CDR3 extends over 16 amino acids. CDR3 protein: CASSSERKSSYNEQFF. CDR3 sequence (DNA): TGTGCCAGCAGCTCCGAGCGGAAGAGCTCCTACAATGAGCAGTTCTTC.

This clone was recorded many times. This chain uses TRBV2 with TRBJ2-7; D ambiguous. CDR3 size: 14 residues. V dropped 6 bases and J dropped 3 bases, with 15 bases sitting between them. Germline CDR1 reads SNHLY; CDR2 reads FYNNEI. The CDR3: CASSAPLRSYEQYV. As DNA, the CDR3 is TGTGCCAGCAGCGCTCCCCTTAGGAGCTACGAGCAGTACGTC.

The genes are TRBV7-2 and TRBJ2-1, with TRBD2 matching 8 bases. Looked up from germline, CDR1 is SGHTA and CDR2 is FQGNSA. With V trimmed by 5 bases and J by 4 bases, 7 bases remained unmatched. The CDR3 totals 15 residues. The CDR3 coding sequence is TGTGCCAGCAGCACGCAACTAGCGGAGTACAATGAGCAGTTCTTC. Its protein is CASSTQLAEYNEQFF.

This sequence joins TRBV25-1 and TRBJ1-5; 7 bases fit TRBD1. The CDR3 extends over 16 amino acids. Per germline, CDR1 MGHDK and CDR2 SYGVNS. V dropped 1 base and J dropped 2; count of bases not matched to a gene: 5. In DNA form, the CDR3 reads TGTGCCAGCAGTGAATCGGGCAGGGGGGGCAATCAGCCCCAGCATTTT. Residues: CASSESGRGGNQPQHF.

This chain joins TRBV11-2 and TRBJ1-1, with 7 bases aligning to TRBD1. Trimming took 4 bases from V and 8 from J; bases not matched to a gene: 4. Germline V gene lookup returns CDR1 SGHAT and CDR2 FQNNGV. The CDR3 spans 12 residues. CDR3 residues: CASSSHRGEAFF. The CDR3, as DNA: TGTGCCAGCAGCTCTCACAGGGGCGAAGCTTTCTTT.

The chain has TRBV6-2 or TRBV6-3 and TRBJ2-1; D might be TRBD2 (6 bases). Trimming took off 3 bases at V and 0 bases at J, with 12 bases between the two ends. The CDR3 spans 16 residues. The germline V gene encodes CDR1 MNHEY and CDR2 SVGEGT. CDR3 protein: CASSYGPGLSYNEQFF. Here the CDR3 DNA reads TGTGCCAGCAGTTATGGCCCGGGACTCTCCTACAATGAGCAGTTCTTC.

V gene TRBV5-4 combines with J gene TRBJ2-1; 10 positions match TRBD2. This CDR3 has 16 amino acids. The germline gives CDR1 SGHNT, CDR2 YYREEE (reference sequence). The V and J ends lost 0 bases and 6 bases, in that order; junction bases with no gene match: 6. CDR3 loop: CASSLGGSGRPNEQFF. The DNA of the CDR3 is TGTGCCAGCAGCTTGGGCGGTAGCGGGAGGCCCAATGAGCAGTTCTTC.

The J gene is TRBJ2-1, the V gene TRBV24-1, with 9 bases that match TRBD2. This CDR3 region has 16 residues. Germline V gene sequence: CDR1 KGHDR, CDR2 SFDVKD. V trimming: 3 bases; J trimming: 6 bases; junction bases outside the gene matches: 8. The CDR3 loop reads CATSDQSGLAGNEQFF. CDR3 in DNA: TGTGCCACCAGTGATCAATCGGGACTAGCTGGCAATGAGCAGTTCTTC.

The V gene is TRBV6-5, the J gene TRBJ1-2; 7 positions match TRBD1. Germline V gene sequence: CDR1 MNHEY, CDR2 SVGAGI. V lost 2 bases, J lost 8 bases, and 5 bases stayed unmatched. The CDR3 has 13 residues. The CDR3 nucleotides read TGTGCCAGCAGTTACGGAGGGACAGCCGGCTACACCTTC. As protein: CASSYGGTAGYTF.

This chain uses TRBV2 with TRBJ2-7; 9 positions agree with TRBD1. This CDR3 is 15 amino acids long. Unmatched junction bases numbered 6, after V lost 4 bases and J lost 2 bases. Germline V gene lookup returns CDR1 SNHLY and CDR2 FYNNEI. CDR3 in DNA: TGTGCCAGCAGTGGCCGGGACAGGGTGGCCTACGAGCAGTACTTC. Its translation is CASSGRDRVAYEQYF.

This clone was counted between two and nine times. This CDR3 reads CASSTAGTSVGEQYF. CDR3 sequence (DNA): TGTGCCAGCAGCACAGCCGGGACTAGCGTTGGCGAGCAGTACTTC. This chain uses TRBV5-5 with TRBJ2-7; 10 bases map to TRBD2. The CDR3 covers 15 residues. The germline gives CDR1 SGHKS, CDR2 YYEKEE (reference sequence). After removal of 4 bases from V and 6 bases from J, the junction contained 10 bases not matched to a gene.

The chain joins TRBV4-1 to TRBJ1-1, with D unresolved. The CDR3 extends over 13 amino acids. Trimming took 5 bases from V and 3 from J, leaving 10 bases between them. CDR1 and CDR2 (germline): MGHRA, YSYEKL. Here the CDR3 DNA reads TGCGCCAGCAGCTCCGAGGGTTACACTGAAGCTTTCTTT. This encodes CASSSEGYTEAFF.

The CDR3 coding sequence is TGTGCCAGTATGGGGACAGGGGAAATCGCCAAAAACATTCAGTACTTC. Its protein product is CASMGTGEIAKNIQYF. The gene calls are TRBV19 and TRBJ2-4; 10 positions agree with TRBD1. V trimming: 7 bases; J trimming: 1 base; junction bases outside the gene matches: 7. This CDR3 is 16 amino acids long. The V gene's germline CDR1 is LNHDA and CDR2 SQIVND (reference sequence).